In its sample, the clone carrying this T cell receptor (beta chain) was seen once. What it binds is unknown. This specimen belongs to a study of T cell responses to AZD1222 COVID-19 vaccine. Trimming left V 8 bases short and J 4 bases short, with 21 bases between. The V gene's germline CDR1 is LNHDA and CDR2 SQIVND (reference sequence). There are 15 residues in the CDR3. Some clones are missing from TCRdb's copy, which holds only in-frame ones; the method was immunoSEQ multiplex PCR. Among about 64,000 clones listed, around 90% were seen once. Study-level findings and limits: The study sampled repertoires only after the peak T cell response. Targeting of unmutated variant regions was reportedly seen in nearly half of spike-specific TCRs. Spike-specific TCR breadth and depth were elevated following two AZD1222 doses.

Sequences were derived from peripheral blood, sampled 28 days after the second dose of the MenACWY control vaccine. The chain couples TRBV19 to TRBJ2-7; D may be TRBD2 (5 bases). The receptor comes from an adult who received the MenACWY meningococcal vaccine as a control. CDR3: CASHGVEAGRYEQYF. The CDR3 DNA reads as TGTGCCAGTCACGGGGTGGAGGCGGGCAGATACGAGCAGTACTTC. Full variable domain (remainder filled in from reference TRBV19 and TRBJ2-7): DGGITQSPKYLFRKEGQNVTLSCEQNLNHDAMYWYRQDPGQGLRLIYYSQIVNDFQKGDIAEGYSVSREKKESFPLTVTSAQKNPTAFYLCASHGVEAGRYEQYFGPGTRLTVT.